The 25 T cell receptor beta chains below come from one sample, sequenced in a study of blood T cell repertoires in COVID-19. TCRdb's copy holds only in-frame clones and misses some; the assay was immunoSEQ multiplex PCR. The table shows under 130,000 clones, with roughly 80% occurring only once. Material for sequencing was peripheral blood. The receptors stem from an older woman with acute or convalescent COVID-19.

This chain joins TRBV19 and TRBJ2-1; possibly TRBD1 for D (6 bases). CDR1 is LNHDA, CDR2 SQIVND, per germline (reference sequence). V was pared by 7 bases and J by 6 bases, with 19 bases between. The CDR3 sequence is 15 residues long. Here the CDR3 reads CASNPARDTGNEQFF. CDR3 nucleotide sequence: TGTGCCAGTAACCCTGCTCGGGACACCGGCAATGAGCAGTTCTTC.

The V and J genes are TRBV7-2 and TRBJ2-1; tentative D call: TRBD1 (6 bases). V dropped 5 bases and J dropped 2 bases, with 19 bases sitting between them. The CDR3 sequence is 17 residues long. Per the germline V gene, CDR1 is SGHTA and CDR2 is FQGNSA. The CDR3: CASSPSTRGYPYNEQFF. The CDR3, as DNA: TGTGCCAGCAGCCCCTCTACCAGGGGATATCCCTACAATGAGCAGTTCTTC.

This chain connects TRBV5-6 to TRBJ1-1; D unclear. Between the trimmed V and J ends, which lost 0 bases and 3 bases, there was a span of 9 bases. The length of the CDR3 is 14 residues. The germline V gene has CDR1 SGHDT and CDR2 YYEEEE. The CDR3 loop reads CASSLEDQDTEAFF. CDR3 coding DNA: TGTGCCAGCAGCTTGGAAGACCAGGACACTGAAGCTTTCTTT.

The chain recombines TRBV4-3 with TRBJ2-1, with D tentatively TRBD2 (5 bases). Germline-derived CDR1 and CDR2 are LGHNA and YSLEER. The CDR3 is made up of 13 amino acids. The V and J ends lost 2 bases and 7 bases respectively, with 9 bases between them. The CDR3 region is CASSQLRENEQFF. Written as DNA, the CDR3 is TGCGCCAGCAGCCAACTACGGGAAAATGAGCAGTTCTTC.

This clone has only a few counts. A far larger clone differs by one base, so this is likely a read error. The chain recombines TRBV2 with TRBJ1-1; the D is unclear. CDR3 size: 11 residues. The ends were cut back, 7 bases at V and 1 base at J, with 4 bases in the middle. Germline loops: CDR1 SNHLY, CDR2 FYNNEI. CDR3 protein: CASTGNTEAFF. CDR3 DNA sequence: TGTGCCAGCACAGGGAACACTGAAGCTTTCTTT.

For the CDR3, the DNA is TGTGCCAGCAGTGAATCGGGGAGGTGGGAGCTGTTTTTT. It yields the protein CASSESGRWELFF. The chain couples TRBV6-1 to TRBJ2-2; D might be TRBD2 (6 bases). The germline V gene encodes CDR1 MNHNS and CDR2 SASEGT. Between the trimmed V and J ends, which lost 2 bases and 9 bases, there was a span of 10 bases. CDR3 length equals 13 residues.

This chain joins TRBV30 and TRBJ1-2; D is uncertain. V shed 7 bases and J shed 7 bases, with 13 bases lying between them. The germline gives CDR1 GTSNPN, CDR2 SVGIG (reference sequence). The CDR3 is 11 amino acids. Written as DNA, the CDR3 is TGTGCCTCACGGGTGGTTCGTGGCTACACCTTC. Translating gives CASRVVRGYTF. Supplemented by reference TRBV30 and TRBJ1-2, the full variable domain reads SQTIHQWPATLVQPVGSPLSLECTVEGTSNPNLYWYRQAAGRGLQLLFYSVGIGQISSEVPQNLSASRPQDRQFILSSKKLLLSDSGFYLCASRVVRGYTFGSGTRLTVV.

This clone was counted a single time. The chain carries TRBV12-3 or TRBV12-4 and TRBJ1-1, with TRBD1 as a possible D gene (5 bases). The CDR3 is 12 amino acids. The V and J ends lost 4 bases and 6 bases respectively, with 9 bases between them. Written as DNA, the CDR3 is TGTGCCAGCAGTTACGGGGGGGCTGAAGCTTTCTTT. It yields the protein CASSYGGAEAFF.

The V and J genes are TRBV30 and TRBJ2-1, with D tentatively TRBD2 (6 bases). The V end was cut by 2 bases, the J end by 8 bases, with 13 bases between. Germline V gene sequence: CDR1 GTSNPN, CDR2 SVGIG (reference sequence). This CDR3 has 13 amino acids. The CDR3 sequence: CAWSRGSRDEQFF. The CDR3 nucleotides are TGTGCCTGGAGTCGGGGGAGTCGGGATGAGCAGTTCTTC.

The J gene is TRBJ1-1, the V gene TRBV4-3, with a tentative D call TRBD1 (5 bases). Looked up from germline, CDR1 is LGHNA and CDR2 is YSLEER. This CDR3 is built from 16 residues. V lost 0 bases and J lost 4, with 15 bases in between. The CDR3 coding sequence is TGCGCCAGCAGCCAAGATGGGGGAGGGGTACCCACTGAAGCTTTCTTT. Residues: CASSQDGGGVPTEAFF.

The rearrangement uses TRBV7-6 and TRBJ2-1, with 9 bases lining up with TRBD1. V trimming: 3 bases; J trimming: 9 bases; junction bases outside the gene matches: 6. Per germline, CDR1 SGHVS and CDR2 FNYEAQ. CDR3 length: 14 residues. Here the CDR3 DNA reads TGTGCCAGCAGCTTTACAGGGGGCGCAGGTGAGCAGTTCTTC. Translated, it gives CASSFTGGAGEQFF. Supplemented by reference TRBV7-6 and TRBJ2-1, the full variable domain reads GAGVSQSPRYKVTKRGQDVALRCDPISGHVSLYWYRQALGQGPEFLTYFNYEAQQDKSGLPNDRFSAERPEGSISTLTIQRTEQRDSAMYRCASSFTGGAGEQFFGPGTRLTVL.

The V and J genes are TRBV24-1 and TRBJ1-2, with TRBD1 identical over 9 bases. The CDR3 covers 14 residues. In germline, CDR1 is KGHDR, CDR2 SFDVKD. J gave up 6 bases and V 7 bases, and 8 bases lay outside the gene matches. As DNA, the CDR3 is TGTGCCACCAGCCGGACAGGGGAATACGATGGCTACACCTTC. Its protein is CATSRTGEYDGYTF.

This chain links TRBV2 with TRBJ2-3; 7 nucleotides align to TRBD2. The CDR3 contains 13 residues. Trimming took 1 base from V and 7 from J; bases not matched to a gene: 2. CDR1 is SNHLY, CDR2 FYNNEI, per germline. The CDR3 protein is CASSEGLAYTQYF. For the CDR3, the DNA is TGTGCCAGCAGTGAAGGACTAGCATATACGCAGTATTTT.

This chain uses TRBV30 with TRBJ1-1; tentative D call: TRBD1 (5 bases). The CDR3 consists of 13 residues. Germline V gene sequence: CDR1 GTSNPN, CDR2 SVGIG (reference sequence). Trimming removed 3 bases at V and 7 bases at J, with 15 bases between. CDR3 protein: CAWRALGRVEAFF. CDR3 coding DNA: TGTGCCTGGAGGGCCCTGGGCAGGGTTGAAGCTTTCTTT.

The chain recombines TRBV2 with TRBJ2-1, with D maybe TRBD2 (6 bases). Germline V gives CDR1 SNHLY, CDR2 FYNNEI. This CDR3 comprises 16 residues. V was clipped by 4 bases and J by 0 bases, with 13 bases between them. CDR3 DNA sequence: TGTGCCAGCAGTGTTAGGGGCGGGGCCTCCTACAATGAGCAGTTCTTC. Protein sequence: CASSVRGGASYNEQFF.

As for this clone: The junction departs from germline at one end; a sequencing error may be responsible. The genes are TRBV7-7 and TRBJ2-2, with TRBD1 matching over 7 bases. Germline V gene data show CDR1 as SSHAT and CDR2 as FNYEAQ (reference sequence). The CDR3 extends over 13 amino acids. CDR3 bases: TGTGCTAGCAGCTTAGACAGGGTCGGGGAGCTGTTTTTT. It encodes CASSLDRVGELFF.

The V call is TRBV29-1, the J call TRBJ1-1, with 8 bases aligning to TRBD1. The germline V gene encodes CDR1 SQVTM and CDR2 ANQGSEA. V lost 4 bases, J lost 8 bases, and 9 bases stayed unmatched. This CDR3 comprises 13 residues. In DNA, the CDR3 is TGCAGCGTTGTAGGGCAGGGGGCCGGAGAAGCTTTCTTT. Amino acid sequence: CSVVGQGAGEAFF.

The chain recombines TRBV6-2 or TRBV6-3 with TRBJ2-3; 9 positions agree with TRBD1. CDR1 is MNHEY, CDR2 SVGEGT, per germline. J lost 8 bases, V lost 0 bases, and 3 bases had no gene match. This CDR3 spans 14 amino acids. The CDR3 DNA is TGTGCCAGCAGTTACTCACAGGGGGCAGTTACGCAGTATTTT. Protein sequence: CASSYSQGAVTQYF.

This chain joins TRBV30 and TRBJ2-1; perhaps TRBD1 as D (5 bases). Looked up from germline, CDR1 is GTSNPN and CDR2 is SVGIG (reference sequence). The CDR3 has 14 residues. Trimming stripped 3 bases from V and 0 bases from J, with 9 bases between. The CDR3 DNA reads TGTGCCTGGAGGGACACCCGCTCCTACAATGAGCAGTTCTTC. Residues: CAWRDTRSYNEQFF.

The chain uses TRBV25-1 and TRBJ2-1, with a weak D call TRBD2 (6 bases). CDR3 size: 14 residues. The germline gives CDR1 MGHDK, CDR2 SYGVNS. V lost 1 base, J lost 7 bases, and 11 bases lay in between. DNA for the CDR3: TGTGCCAGCAGTGAATTTGGGGGGAAAAATGAGCAGTTCTTC. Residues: CASSEFGGKNEQFF.

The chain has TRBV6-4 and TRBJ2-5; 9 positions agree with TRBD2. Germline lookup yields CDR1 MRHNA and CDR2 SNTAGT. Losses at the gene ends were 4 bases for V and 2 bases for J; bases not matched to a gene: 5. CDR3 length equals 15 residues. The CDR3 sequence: CASSVQAGGQETQYF. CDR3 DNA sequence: TGTGCCAGCAGTGTTCAAGCGGGAGGACAAGAGACCCAGTACTTC.

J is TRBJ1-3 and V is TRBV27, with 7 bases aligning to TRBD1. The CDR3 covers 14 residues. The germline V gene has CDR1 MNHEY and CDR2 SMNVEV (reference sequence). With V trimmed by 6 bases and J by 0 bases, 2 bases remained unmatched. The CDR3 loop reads CASRTGASGNTIYF. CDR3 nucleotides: TGTGCCAGCAGAACAGGGGCCTCTGGAAACACCATATATTTT.

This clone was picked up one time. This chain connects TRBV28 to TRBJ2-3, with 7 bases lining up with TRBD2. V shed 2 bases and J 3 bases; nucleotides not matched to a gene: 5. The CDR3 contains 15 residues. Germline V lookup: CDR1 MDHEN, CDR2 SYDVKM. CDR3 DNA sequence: TGTGCCAGCAGTTTAGACGGGAGGCGAACAGATACGCAGTATTTT. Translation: CASSLDGRRTDTQYF.

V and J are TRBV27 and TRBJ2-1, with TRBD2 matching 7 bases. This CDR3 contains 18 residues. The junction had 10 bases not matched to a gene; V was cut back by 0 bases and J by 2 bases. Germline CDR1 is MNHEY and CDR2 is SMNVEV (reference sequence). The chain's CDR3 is CASSLSGGGRRTYNEQFF. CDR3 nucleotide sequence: TGTGCCAGCAGTTTATCGGGGGGGGGTAGAAGGACCTACAATGAGCAGTTCTTC.

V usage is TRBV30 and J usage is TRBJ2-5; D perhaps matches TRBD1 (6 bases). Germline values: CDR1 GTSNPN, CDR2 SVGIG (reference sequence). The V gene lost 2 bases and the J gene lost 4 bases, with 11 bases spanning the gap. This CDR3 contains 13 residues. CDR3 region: CAWSWARGETQYF. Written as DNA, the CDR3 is TGTGCCTGGAGTTGGGCCAGGGGAGAGACCCAGTACTTC.